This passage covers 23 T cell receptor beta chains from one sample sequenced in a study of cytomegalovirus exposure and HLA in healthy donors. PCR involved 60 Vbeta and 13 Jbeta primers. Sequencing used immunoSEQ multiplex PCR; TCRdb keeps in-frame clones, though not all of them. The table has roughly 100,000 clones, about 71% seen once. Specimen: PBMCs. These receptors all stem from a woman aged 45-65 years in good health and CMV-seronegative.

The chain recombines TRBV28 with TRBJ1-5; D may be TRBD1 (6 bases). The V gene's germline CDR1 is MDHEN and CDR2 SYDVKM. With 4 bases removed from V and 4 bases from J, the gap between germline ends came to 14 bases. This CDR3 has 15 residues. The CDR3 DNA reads TGTGCCAGCAGTTCCCCGACAGGTCGGAATCAGCCCCAGCATTTT. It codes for CASSSPTGRNQPQHF.

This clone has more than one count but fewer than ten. The CDR3 nucleotides read TGCGCCAGCAGCTTGATTGGGCAGGGAAGCACAGATACGCAGTATTTT. It translates to CASSLIGQGSTDTQYF. V usage is TRBV5-1 and J usage is TRBJ2-3; a possible D gene is TRBD1 (5 bases). Per germline, CDR1 SGHRS and CDR2 YFSETQ. The germline V and J ends were trimmed by 1 base and 0 bases, with 12 bases remaining between them. The CDR3 length is 16 residues.

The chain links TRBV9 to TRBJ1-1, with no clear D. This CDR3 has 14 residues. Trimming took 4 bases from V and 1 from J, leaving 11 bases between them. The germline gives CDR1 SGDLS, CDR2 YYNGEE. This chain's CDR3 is CASSTRRRNTEAFF. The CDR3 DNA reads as TGTGCCAGCAGCACAAGGAGGAGGAACACTGAAGCTTTCTTT.

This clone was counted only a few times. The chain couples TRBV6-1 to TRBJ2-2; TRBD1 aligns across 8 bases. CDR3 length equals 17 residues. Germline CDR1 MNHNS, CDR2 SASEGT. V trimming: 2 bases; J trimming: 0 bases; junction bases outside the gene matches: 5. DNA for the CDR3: TGTGCCAGCAGTGAATACTGGACAGGGTCGAACACCGGGGAGCTGTTTTTT. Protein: CASSEYWTGSNTGELFF.

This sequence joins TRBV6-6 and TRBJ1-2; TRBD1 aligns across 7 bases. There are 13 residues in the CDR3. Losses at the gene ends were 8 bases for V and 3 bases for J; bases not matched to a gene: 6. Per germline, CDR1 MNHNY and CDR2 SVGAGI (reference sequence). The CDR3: CASWLQGHYGYTF. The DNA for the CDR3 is TGTGCCAGCTGGCTACAGGGGCACTATGGCTACACCTTC.

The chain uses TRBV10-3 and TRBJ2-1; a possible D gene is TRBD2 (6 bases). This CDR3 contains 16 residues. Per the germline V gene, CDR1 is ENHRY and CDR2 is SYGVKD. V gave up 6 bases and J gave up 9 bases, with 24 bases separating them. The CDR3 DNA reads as TGTGCCATCAGGGATGGCACCACCGGGGGTGCCGGTGAGCAGTTCTTC. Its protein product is CAIRDGTTGGAGEQFF.

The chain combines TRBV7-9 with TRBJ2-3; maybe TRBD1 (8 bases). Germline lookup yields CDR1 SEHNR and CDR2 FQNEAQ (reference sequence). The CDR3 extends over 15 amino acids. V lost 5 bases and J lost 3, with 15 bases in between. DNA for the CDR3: TGTGCCAGCAGCCAGCAACAGGGGGGGACAGATACGCAGTATTTT. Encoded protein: CASSQQQGGTDTQYF.

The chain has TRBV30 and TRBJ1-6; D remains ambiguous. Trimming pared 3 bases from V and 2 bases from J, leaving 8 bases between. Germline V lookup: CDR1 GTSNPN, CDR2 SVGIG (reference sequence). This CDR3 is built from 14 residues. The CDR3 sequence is CAWSFETYNSPLHF. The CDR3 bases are TGTGCCTGGAGCTTCGAGACCTATAATTCACCCCTCCACTTT.

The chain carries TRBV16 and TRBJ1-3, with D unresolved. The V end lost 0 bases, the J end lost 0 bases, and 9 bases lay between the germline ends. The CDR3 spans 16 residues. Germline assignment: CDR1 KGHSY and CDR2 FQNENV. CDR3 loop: CASSQSGRISGNTIYF. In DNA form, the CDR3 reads TGTGCCAGCAGCCAATCGGGCAGGATCTCTGGAAACACCATATATTTT.

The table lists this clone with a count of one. DNA of the CDR3: TGTGCCACCCGACACTCAGATACGCAGTATTTT. Translation gives CATRHSDTQYF. The gene calls are TRBV6-5 and TRBJ2-3; D uncertain. The germline gives CDR1 MNHEY, CDR2 SVGAGI. Trimming removed 10 bases at V and 4 bases at J, with 9 bases between. The CDR3 runs to 11 residues.

The CDR3 region has the DNA TGTGCCAGCAGCGAGGGGACTAGCGTCTACGAGCAGTACTTC. Its protein is CASSEGTSVYEQYF. V gene TRBV9 combines with J gene TRBJ2-7; TRBD2 matches 10 bases. V shed 3 bases, J shed 3 bases, and the junction held 3 bases outside the gene matches. Germline CDR1 reads SGDLS; CDR2 reads YYNGEE. The CDR3 length is 14 residues. The variable domain in full, completed from reference TRBV9 and TRBJ2-7, reads DSGVTQTPKHLITATGQRVTLRCSPRSGDLSVYWYQQSLDQGLQFLIQYYNGEERAKGNILERFSAQQFPDLHSELNLSSLELGDSALYFCASSEGTSVYEQYFGPGTRLTVT.

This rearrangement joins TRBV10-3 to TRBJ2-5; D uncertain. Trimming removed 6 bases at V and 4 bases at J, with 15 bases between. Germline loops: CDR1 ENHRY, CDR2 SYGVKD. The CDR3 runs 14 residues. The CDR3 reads CAIRASSRSETQYF. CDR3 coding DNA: TGTGCCATCAGAGCTAGTAGTAGGTCAGAGACCCAGTACTTC.

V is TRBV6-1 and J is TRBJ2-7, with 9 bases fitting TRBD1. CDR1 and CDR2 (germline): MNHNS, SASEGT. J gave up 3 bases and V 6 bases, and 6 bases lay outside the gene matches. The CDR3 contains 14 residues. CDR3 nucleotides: TGTGCCAGCAGGCACGGACAGGGGTACTACGAGCAGTACTTC. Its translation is CASRHGQGYYEQYF.

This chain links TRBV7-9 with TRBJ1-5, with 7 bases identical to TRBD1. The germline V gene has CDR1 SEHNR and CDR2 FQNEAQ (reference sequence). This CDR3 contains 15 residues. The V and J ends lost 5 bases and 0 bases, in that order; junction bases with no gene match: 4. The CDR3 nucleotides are TGTGCCAGCAGCCAAACAGGGGATAGCAATCAGCCCCAGCATTTT. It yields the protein CASSQTGDSNQPQHF. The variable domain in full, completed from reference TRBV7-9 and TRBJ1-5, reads DTGVSQNPRHKITKRGQNVTFRCDPISEHNRLYWYRQTLGQGPEFLTYFQNEAQLEKSRLLSDRFSAERPKGSFSTLEIQRTEQGDSAMYLCASSQTGDSNQPQHFGDGTRLSIL.

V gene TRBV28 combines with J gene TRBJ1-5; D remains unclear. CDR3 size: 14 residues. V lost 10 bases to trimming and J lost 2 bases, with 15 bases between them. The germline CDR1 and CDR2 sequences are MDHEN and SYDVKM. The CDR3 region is CATWSPSGNQPQHF. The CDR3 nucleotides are TGTGCCACCTGGTCCCCGAGTGGCAATCAGCCCCAGCATTTT.

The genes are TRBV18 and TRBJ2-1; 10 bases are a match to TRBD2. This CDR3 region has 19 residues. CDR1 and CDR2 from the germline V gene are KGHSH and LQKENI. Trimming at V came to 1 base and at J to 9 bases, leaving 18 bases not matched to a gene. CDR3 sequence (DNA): TGTGCCAGCTCACCACTGACACCGAAGGGCCTAGCGGGAGAGGGTGAGCAGTTCTTC. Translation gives CASSPLTPKGLAGEGEQFF. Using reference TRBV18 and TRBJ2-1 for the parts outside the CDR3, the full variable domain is NAGVMQNPRHLVRRRGQEARLRCSPMKGHSHVYWYRQLPEEGLKFMVYLQKENIIDESGMPKERFSAEFPKEGPSILRIQQVVRGDSAAYFCASSPLTPKGLAGEGEQFFGPGTRLTVL.

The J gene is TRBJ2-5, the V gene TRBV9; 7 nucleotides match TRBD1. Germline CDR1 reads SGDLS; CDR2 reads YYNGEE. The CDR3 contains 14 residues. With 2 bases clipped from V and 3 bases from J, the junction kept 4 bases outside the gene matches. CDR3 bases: TGTGCCAGCAGCGTTGGGACAGTGGAAGAGACCCAGTACTTC. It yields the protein CASSVGTVEETQYF.

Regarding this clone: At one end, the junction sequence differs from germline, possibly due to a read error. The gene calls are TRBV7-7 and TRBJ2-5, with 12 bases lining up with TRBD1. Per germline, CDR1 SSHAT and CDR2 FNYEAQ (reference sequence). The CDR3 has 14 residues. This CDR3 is CASSRGQGAETQYF. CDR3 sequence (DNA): TGTGCTAGCAGCAGGGGACAGGGGGCCGAGACCCAGTACTTC.

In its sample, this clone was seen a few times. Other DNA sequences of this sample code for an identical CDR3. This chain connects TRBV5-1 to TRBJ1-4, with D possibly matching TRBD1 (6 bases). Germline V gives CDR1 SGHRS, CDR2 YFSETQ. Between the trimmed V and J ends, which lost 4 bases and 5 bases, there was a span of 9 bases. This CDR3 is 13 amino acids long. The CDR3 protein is CASSLGQNEKLFF. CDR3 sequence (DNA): TGCGCCAGCAGCCTCGGACAGAATGAAAAACTGTTTTTT.

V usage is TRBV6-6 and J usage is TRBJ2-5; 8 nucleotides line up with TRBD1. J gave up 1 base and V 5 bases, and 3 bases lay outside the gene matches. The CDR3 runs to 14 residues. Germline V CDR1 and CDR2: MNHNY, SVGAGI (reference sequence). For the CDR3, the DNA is TGTGCCAGCAGTACCAGGGGGCTCCAAGAGACCCAGTACTTC. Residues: CASSTRGLQETQYF.

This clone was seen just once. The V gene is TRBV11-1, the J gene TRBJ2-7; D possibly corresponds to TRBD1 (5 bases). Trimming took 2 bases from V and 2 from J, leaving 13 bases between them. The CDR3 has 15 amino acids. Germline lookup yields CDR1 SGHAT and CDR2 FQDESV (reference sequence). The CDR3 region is CASSLWQGSTYEQYF. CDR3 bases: TGTGCCAGCAGCTTATGGCAGGGATCCACCTACGAGCAGTACTTC.

This CDR3 is CASSQGLINSPLHF. CDR3 bases: TGTGCCAGCAGCCAAGGACTGATTAATTCACCCCTCCACTTT. This chain uses TRBV7-2 with TRBJ1-6; no firm D call. Trimming took 5 bases from V and 6 from J, leaving 11 bases between them. The V gene's germline CDR1 is SGHTA and CDR2 FQGNSA. This CDR3 region has 14 residues.

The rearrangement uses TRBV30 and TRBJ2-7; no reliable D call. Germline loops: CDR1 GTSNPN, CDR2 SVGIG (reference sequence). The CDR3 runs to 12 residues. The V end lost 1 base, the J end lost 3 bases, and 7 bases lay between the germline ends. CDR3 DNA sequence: TGTGCCTGGAGTGCGTCTAGCTACGAGCAGTACTTC. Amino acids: CAWSASSYEQYF. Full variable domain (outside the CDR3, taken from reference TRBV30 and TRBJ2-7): SQTIHQWPATLVQPVGSPLSLECTVEGTSNPNLYWYRQAAGRGLQLLFYSVGIGQISSEVPQNLSASRPQDRQFILSSKKLLLSDSGFYLCAWSASSYEQYFGPGTRLTVT.